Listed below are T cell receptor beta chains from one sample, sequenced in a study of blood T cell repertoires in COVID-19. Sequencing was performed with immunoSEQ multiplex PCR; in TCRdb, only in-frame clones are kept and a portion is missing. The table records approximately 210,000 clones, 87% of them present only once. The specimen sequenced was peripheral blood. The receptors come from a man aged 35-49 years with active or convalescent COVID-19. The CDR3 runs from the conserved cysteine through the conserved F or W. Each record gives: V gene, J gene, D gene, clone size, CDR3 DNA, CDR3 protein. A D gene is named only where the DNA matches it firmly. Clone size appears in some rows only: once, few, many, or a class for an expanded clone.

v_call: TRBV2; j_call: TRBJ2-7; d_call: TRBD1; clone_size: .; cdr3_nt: TGTGCCAGCAGTGAAATGGCGGGACAGGGTCCCGAGCAGTACTTC; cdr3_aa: CASSEMAGQGPEQYF
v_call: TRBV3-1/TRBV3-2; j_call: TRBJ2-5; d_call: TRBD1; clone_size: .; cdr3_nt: TGTGCCAGCAGCAAAGGGACAGGGGGTGAAGAGACCCAGTACTTC; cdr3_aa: CASSKGTGGEETQYF
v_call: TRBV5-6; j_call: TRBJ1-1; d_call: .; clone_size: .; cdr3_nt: TGTGCCAGCAGCTTGAGGGCAGGGTTTGGTGAAGCTTTCTTT; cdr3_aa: CASSLRAGFGEAFF
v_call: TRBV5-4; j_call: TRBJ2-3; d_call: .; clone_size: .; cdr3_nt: TGTGCCAGCAGCTTGGCCGGGGGCACAGATACGCAGTATTTT; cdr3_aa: CASSLAGGTDTQYF
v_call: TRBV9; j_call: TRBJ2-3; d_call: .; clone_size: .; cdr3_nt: TGTGCCAGCAGCGTAAGCGGCGTCGCCACAGATACGCAGTATTTT; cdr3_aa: CASSVSGVATDTQYF
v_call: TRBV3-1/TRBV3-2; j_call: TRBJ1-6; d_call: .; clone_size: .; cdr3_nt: TGTGCCAGCAGCCAAGATGGGCAATATGGTTCACCCCTCCACTTT; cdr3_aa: CASSQDGQYGSPLHF
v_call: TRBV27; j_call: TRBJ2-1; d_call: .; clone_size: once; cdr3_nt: TGTGCCAGCAGTTTGATTGCGGGAATCTGGAATGAGCAGTTCTTC; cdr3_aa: CASSLIAGIWNEQFF
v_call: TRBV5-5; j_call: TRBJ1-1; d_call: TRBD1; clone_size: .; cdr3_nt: TGTGCCAGCAGCTTCTACCGGGACAGGGCTGAAGCTTTCTTT; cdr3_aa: CASSFYRDRAEAFF
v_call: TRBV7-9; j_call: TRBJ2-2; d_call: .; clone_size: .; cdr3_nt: TGTGCCAGCAGCCGAAACATCGGCAGGGGAAACACCGGGGAGCTGTTTTTT; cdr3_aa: CASSRNIGRGNTGELFF
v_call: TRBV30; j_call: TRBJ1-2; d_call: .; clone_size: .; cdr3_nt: TGTGCCTGGGCCCGACAGAGAGGCTACACCTTC; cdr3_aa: CAWARQRGYTF
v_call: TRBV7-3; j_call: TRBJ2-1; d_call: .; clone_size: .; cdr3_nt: TGTGCCAGCAGCCTACGGACTGGATCCCACCCGAGCTCCTACAATGAGCAGTTCTTC; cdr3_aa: CASSLRTGSHPSSYNEQFF
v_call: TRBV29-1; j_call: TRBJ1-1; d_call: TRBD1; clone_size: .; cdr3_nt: TGCAGCGTTGGAGGAGCGGACAGGGCGACTGAAGCTTTCTTT; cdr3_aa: CSVGGADRATEAFF
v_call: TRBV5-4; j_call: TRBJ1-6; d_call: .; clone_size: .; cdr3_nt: TGTGCCAGCAGCCCCACTATGGGGCCCGAAACAAATAATTCACCCCTCCACTTT; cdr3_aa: CASSPTMGPETNNSPLHF
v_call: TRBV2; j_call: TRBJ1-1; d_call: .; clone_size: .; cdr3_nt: TGTGCCAGCAGTGAACTGGACAGCATGAACACTGAAGCTTTCTTT; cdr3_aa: CASSELDSMNTEAFF
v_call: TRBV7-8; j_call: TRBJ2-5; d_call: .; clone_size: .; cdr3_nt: TGTGCCAGCAGCTTAGCGGTTACAGACCAAGAGACCCAGTACTTC; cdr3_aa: CASSLAVTDQETQYF
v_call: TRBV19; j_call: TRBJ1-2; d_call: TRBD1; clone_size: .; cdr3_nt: TGTGCCAGTAGTCACGGGACAGGGAACTATGGCTACACCTTC; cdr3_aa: CASSHGTGNYGYTF
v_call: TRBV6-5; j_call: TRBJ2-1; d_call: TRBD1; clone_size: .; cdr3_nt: TGTGCCAGCAGAAGGGGGGGACAGGGGAACAATGAGCAGTTCTTC; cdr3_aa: CASRRGGQGNNEQFF
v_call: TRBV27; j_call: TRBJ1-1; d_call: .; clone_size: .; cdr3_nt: TGTGCCAGCAGCCCCCTTGGGAGGAACACTGAAGCTTTCTTT; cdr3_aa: CASSPLGRNTEAFF
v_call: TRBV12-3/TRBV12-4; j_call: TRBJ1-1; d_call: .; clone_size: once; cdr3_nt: TGTGCCAGCAGTTTTCGGGTTACTGAAGCTTTCTTT; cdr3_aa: CASSFRVTEAFF
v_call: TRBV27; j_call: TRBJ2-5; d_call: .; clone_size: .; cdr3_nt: TGTGCCAGCAGTTCAGGCCCTGTTGGGGAGACCCAGTACTTC; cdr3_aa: CASSSGPVGETQYF
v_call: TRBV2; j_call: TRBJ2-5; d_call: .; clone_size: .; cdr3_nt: TGTGCCAGCAGCCAAGACTCAGGGGCGACCCAGTACTTC; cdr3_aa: CASSQDSGATQYF
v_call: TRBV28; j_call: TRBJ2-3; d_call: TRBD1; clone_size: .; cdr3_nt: TGTGCCAGCAGGCCCAACAGGGGGCGGGAGATTAGCACAGATACGCAGTATTTT; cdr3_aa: CASRPNRGREISTDTQYF
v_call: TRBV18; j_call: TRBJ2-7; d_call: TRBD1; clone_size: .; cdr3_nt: TGTGCCAGCTCAAACGGACAGGTCTACGAGCAGTACTTC; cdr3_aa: CASSNGQVYEQYF
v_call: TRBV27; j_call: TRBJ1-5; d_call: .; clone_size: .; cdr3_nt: TGTGCCAGCAGTTTATTCGGCAATCAGCCCCAGCATTTT; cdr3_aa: CASSLFGNQPQHF
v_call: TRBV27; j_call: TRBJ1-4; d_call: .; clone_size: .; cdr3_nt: TGTGCCAGCAGTTTTATCAGAACTAATGAAAAACTGTTTTTT; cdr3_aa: CASSFIRTNEKLFF
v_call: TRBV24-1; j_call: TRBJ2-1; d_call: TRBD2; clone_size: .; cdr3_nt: TGTGCCACCAGTGATTCCGGGGGGTCGGGAAATGAGCAGTTCTTC; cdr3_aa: CATSDSGGSGNEQFF
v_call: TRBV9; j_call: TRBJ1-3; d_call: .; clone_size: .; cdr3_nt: TGTGCCAGCAGCGCCTCCGGGGTCTCTGGAAACACCATATATTTT; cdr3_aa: CASSASGVSGNTIYF
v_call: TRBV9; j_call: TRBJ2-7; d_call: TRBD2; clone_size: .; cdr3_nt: TGTGCCAGCAGACCGGGACTAGCGGGCTACGAGCAGTACTTC; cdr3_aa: CASRPGLAGYEQYF
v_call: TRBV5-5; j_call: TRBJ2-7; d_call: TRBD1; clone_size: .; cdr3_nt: TGTGCCAGCAGCTTGGGACAGGGGTTCTACGAGCAGTACTTC; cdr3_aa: CASSLGQGFYEQYF
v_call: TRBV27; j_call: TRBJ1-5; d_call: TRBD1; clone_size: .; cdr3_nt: TGTGCCAGCGGCCTTTTGACAGGGGGTCAGCCCCAGCATTTT; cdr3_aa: CASGLLTGGQPQHF
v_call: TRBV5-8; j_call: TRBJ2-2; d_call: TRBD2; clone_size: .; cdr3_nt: TGTGCCAGCAGCTTGAGGCTAGCGGGGCTTAGCGGGGAGCTGTTTTTT; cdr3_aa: CASSLRLAGLSGELFF
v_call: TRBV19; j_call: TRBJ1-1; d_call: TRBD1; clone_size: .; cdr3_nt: TGTGCCAGTAGTACCGGGACAGGGGTAACTGAAGCTTTCTTT; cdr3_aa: CASSTGTGVTEAFF
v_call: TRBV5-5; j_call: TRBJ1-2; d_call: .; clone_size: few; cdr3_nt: TGTGCCAGCAGCTGGACACAGGGCCACTATGGCTACACCTTC; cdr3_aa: CASSWTQGHYGYTF
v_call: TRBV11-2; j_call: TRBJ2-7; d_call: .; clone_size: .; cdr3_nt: TGTGCCAGCAGCTTACAGGGCTACGAGCAGTACTTC; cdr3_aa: CASSLQGYEQYF
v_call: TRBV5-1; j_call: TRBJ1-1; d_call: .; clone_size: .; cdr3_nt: TGCGCCAGCAGCTTGGCACCAGGGTTAGGATCCTCTGAAGCTTTCTTT; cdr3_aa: CASSLAPGLGSSEAFF
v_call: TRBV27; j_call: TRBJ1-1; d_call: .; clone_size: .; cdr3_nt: TGTGCCAGCAGTTTGAAAAGGGGTGGGTACACTGAAGCTTTCTTT; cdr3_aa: CASSLKRGGYTEAFF
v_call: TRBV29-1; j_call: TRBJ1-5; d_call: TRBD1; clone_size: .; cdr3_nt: TGCAGCGTTGCCCCTCAGGGGGGCAATCAGCCCCAGCATTTT; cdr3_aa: CSVAPQGGNQPQHF
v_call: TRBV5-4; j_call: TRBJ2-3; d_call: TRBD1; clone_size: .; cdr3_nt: TGTGCCAGCAGCGACGAACGACAGGGGGGTGTTACGCAGTATTTT; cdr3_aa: CASSDERQGGVTQYF
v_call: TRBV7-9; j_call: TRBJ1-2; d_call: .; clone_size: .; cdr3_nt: TGTGCCAGCAGCCCGGGGACACCCGCGGGAGATGGCTACACCTTC; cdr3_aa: CASSPGTPAGDGYTF
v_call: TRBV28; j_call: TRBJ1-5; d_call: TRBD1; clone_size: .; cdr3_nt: TGTGCCAGCAGTTCGCGACAGGGGGCCGGGCAGCCCCAGCATTTT; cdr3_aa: CASSSRQGAGQPQHF
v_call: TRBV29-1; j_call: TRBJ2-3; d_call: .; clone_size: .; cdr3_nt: TGCAGCGTTGAGCGGGACAGAGTCTCTGCAGATACGCAGTATTTT; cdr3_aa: CSVERDRVSADTQYF
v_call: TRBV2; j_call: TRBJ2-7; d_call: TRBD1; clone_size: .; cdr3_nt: TGTGCCAGCAGTGCACGGGGACAGGGGGTTGGCGAGCAGTACTTC; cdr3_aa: CASSARGQGVGEQYF
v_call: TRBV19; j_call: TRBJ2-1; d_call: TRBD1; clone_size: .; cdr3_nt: TGTGCCAGTAGTGCTACAGGGGGAGATGAGCAGTTCTTC; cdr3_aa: CASSATGGDEQFF
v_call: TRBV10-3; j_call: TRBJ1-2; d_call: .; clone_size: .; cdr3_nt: TGTGCCATCACTTCGTATGGCTACACCTTC; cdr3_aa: CAITSYGYTF
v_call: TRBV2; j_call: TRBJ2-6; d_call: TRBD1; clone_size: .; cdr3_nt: TGTGCCAGCAGTGAAATTTCGGGGACAGGGTTCTCTGGGGCCAACGTCCTGACTTTC; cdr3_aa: CASSEISGTGFSGANVLTF
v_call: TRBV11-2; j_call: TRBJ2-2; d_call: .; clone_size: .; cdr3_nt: TGTGCCAGCAGCTTAGGCCGGGGTTGGCCGACCAAGCTGTTTTTT; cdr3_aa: CASSLGRGWPTKLFF
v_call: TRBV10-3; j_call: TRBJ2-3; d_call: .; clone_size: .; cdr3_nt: TGTGCCATCAGAGAGGAAAAAACGGGCACAGATACGCAGTATTTT; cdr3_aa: CAIREEKTGTDTQYF
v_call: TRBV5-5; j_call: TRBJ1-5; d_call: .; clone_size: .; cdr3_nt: TGTGCCAGCAGCTTGGACTATCAGCCCCAGCATTTT; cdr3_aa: CASSLDYQPQHF
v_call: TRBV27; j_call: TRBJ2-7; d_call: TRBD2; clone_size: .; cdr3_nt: TGTGCCAGCAGTTTGAGGTGGGAGGGCCAAAGGGAGCAGTACTTC; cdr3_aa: CASSLRWEGQREQYF